This T cell receptor (beta chain) was recovered during a study of blood T cell repertoires in COVID-19. Across the study: Samples of COVID-19 (acute and convalescent) were obtained from the United States, Italy and Spain. The analysed material was cDNA or gDNA that came from T cells, B-cell-depleted T cells, or PBMCs.

Under the authors' procedure: Estimation of nucleated cell counts was performed using reference gene primer amplification. Profiling relied on immunoSEQ multiplex PCR, and the TCRdb table lists in-frame clones only, not all of them. V, J and clone size derive from that table, while D and trimming were established from the DNA sequence. The sample has roughly 200,000 clones; 80% to 90% are singletons. V lost 0 bases, J lost 2 bases, and 7 bases stayed unmatched. Germline assignment: CDR1 SGDLS and CDR2 YYNGEE. The CDR3 runs 17 residues. The chain links TRBV9 to TRBJ2-5, with TRBD2 identical over 10 bases. The sequenced sample was peripheral blood. This receptor was obtained from a man in his 60s with acute or convalescent COVID-19. As DNA, the CDR3 is TGTGCCAGCAGCGTAGGTAGTAGCGGGAGGCCTCAAGAGACCCAGTACTTC. It encodes CASSVGSSGRPQETQYF.